These 12 T cell receptor beta chains share one sample of origin, sequenced in a study of T cells in tumors after PD-1 blockade. TCRdb's copy holds only in-frame clones and misses some; the assay was immunoSEQ multiplex PCR. The table shows around 60,000 clones, with 80% occurring only once. The material was PBMCs, obtained before anti-PD-1 treatment. The receptors shown here come from a human donor with basal cell carcinoma.

V gene TRBV7-8 combines with J gene TRBJ2-3, with D possibly being TRBD2 (6 bases). The CDR3 is 16 amino acids. Trimming cost V 5 bases and J 4 bases, with 19 bases left between them. From germline, CDR1 is SGHVS and CDR2 FQNEAQ. The CDR3 sequence is CASSPPSEENSDTQYF. For the CDR3, the DNA is TGTGCCAGCAGCCCCCCTAGCGAAGAGAATTCAGATACGCAGTATTTT.

This clone was picked up one time. The V and J genes are TRBV6-1 and TRBJ2-7; TRBD1 is a possible D gene (6 bases). The V gene's germline CDR1 is MNHNS and CDR2 SASEGT. The V gene lost 3 bases and the J gene lost 0 bases, with 12 bases spanning the gap. This CDR3 has 15 amino acids. CDR3 region: CASSENDRNSYEQYF. The CDR3 DNA sequence: TGTGCCAGCAGTGAGAACGACAGGAACTCCTACGAGCAGTACTTC.

V usage is TRBV5-1 and J usage is TRBJ1-5; D may be TRBD1 (6 bases). The V and J ends lost 3 bases and 3 bases respectively, with 10 bases between them. The CDR3 is 14 residues long. The germline V gene encodes CDR1 SGHRS and CDR2 YFSETQ. This chain's CDR3 is CASSSGTPNQPQHF. CDR3 DNA sequence: TGCGCCAGCAGCTCCGGGACACCCAATCAGCCCCAGCATTTT.

The V gene is TRBV2, the J gene TRBJ1-5; 7 bases fit TRBD1. The V gene end was trimmed by 6 bases and the J gene end by 0 bases; junction bases not matched to a gene: 11. The CDR3 runs to 17 residues. Per the germline V gene, CDR1 is SNHLY and CDR2 is FYNNEI. DNA for the CDR3: TGTGCCAGCAGGAAGGGACAGCCAATTAATAGCAATCAGCCCCAGCATTTT. Translating it yields CASRKGQPINSNQPQHF.

This clone was recorded once. This sequence joins TRBV4-2 and TRBJ2-1; D possibly matches TRBD1 or TRBD2 (5 bases each). Germline assignment: CDR1 LGHNA and CDR2 YNFKEQ. This CDR3 has 15 amino acids. Trimming left V 1 base short and J 2 bases short, with 9 bases between. This CDR3 reads CASSQVGAAYNEQFF. The CDR3 DNA sequence: TGTGCCAGCAGCCAAGTCGGGGCGGCCTACAATGAGCAGTTCTTC.

The chain joins TRBV5-4 to TRBJ1-3; D unresolved. This CDR3 is built from 15 residues. V gave up 3 bases and J gave up 2 bases, with 12 bases separating them. Germline V CDR1 and CDR2: SGHNT, YYREEE (reference sequence). In DNA, the CDR3 is TGTGCCAGCAGCTCGGGTTCGGGAACTGGAAACACCATATATTTT. This translates into CASSSGSGTGNTIYF.

V usage is TRBV5-1 and J usage is TRBJ1-1; the match to TRBD1 covers 8 bases. CDR3 length: 13 residues. The V gene end was trimmed by 7 bases and the J gene end by 2 bases; junction bases not matched to a gene: 4. CDR1 and CDR2 (germline): SGHRS, YFSETQ. CDR3: CASGTGINTEAFF. The CDR3 DNA is TGCGCCAGCGGGACAGGTATCAACACTGAAGCTTTCTTT.

This clone occurred once. This chain uses TRBV6-1 with TRBJ1-2; the D is unclear. V was shortened by 2 bases and J by 2 bases, with 9 bases between the two germline ends. This CDR3 has 14 amino acids. From germline, CDR1 is MNHNS and CDR2 SASEGT. CDR3 amino acids: CASSETALNYGYTF. The CDR3 coding sequence is TGTGCCAGCAGTGAAACAGCTCTCAACTATGGCTACACCTTC.

The chain links TRBV9 to TRBJ1-5; D unclear. The CDR3 is made up of 13 amino acids. The germline CDR1 and CDR2 sequences are SGDLS and YYNGEE. V was trimmed by 2 bases and J by 7 bases, leaving 10 bases between them. The CDR3 DNA follows: TGTGCCAGCAGCGTCGATCTGGGGCAGCCCCAGCATTTT. Encoded protein: CASSVDLGQPQHF.

CDR3 DNA: TGTGCCATCAGTGATAGGATCGGTAGTCTTGGACGGTTGGGAACTGAAGCTTTCTTT. As protein: CAISDRIGSLGRLGTEAFF. V gene TRBV10-3 combines with J gene TRBJ1-1, with D unresolved. Trimming pared 3 bases from V and 5 bases from J, leaving 28 bases between. The CDR3 has 19 amino acids. Germline V lookup: CDR1 ENHRY, CDR2 SYGVKD.

The sample holds one count of this clone. The rearrangement joins TRBV7-9 to TRBJ2-5, with 10 bases identical to TRBD2. This CDR3 is built from 14 residues. J lost 7 bases, V lost 6 bases, and 8 bases had no gene match. Per germline, CDR1 SEHNR and CDR2 FQNEAQ (reference sequence). For the CDR3, the DNA is TGTGCCAGCAGGCAAGACTTAGCGGGGGGGACCCAGTACTTC. This codes for CASRQDLAGGTQYF.

The chain links TRBV7-3 to TRBJ1-2; D unresolved. The CDR3 is 15 residues long. V gave up 0 bases and J gave up 5 bases, with 13 bases separating them. Germline V gives CDR1 SGHTA, CDR2 FQGTGA. CDR3 sequence: CASSLTGRIDYGYTF. CDR3 sequence (DNA): TGTGCCAGCAGCTTAACTGGTCGGATCGATTATGGCTACACCTTC.